The clone carrying this T cell receptor (beta chain) was observed a few times. The sample belongs to a study of T cells after yellow fever vaccination. TCRdb called the 5' RACE reads again in MiXCR, with one record for every CDR3 protein. The top ten hold about 40% of the sample, which has 150,000 to 200,000 distinct CDR3 sequences, about 11% seen once. The CDR3 is made up of 17 amino acids. V dropped 0 bases and J dropped 6; count of bases not matched to a gene: 10. Germline assignment: CDR1 LGHNA and CDR2 YSLEER. The chain uses TRBV4-3 and TRBJ1-4; 7 nucleotides align to TRBD1. The input for sequencing was CD8+ T cells sorted from PBMCs, taken 15 days after the yellow fever booster vaccination. This TCR came from a man aged 18 to 30 who received the YFV17D yellow fever vaccine. Here the CDR3 reads CASSQDVRGESDEKLFF. In DNA, the CDR3 is TGCGCCAGCAGCCAAGACGTCAGGGGGGAATCGGATGAAAAACTGTTTTTT.